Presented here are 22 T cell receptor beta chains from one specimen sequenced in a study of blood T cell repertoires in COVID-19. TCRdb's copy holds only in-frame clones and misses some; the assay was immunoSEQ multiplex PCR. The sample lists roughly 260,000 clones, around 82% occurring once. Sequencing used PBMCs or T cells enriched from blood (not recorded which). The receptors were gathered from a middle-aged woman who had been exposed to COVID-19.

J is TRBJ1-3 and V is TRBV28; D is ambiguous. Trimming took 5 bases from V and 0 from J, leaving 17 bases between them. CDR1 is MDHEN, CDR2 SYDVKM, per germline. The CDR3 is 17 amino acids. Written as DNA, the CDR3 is TGTGCCAGCAGTCCCCCCAACCCCTACTTCTCTGGAAACACCATATATTTT. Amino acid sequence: CASSPPNPYFSGNTIYF.

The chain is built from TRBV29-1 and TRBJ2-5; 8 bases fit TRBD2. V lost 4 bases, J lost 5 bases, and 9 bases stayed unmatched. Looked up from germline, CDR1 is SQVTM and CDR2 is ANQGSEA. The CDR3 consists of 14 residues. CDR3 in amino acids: CSVGIGSGEETQYF. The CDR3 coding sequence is TGCAGCGTTGGTATTGGTAGCGGGGAGGAGACCCAGTACTTC.

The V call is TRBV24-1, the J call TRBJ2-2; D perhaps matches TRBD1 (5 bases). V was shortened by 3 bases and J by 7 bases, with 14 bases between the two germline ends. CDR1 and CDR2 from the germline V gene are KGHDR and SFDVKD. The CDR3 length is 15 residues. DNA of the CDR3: TGTGCCACCAGTGATGCTTCCAGGGTCGGCGGGGAGCTGTTTTTT. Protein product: CATSDASRVGGELFF.

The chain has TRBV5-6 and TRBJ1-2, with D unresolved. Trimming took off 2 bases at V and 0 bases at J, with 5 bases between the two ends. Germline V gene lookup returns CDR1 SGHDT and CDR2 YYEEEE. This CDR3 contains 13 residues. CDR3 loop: CASSFPSNYGYTF. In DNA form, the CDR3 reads TGTGCCAGCAGCTTCCCCTCTAACTATGGCTACACCTTC.

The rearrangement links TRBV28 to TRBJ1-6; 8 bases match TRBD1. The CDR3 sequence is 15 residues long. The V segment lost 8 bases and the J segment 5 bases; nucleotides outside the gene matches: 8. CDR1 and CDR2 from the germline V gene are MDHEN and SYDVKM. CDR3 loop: CASQYRGLNNSPLHF. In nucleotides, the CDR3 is TGTGCCAGCCAATACAGGGGGTTAAATAATTCACCCCTCCACTTT.

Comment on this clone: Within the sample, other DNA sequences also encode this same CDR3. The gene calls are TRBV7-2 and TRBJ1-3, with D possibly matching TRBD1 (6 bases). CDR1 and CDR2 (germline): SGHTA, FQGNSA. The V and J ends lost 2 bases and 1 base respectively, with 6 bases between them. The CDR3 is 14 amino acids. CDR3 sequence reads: CASSLTGSGNTIYF. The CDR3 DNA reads TGTGCCAGCAGCTTAACAGGGTCTGGAAACACCATATATTTT.

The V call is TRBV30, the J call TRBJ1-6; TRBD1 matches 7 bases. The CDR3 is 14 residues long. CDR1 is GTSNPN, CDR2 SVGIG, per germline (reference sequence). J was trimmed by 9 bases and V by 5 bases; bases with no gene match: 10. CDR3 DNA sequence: TGTGCCTGGGGTTACAGGGGTGTTAGTTCACCCCTCCACTTT. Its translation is CAWGYRGVSSPLHF.

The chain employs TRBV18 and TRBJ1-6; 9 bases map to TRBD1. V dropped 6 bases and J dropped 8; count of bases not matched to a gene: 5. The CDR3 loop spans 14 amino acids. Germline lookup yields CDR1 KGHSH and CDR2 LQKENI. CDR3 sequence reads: CASSPGQGDSPLHF. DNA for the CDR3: TGTGCCAGCTCGCCGGGACAGGGTGATTCACCCCTCCACTTT.

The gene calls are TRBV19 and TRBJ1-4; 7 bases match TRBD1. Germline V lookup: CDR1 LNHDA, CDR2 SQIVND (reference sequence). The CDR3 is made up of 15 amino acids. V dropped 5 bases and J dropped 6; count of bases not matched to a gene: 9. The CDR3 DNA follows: TGTGCCAGTAGTCCGAGACAGGGTGGGGATGAAAAACTGTTTTTT. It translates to CASSPRQGGDEKLFF.

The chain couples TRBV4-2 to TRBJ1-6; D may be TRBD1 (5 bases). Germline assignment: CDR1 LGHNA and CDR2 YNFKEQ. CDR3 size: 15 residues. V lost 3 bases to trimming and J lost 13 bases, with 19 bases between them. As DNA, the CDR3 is TGTGCCAGCAGCCACCTCTCCGGGGGGAAGGCGCCCCTCCACTTT. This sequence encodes CASSHLSGGKAPLHF.

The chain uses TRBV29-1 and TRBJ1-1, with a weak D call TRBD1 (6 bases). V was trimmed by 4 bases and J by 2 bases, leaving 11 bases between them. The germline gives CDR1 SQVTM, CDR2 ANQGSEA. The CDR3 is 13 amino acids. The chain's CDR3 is CSVVWTANTEAFF. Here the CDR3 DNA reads TGCAGCGTTGTATGGACAGCCAACACTGAAGCTTTCTTT. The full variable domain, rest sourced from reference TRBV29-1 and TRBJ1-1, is SAVISQKPSRDICQRGTSLTIQCQVDSQVTMMFWYRQQPGQSLTLIATANQGSEATYESGFVIDKFPISRPNLTFSTLTVSNMSPEDSSIYLCSVVWTANTEAFFGQGTRLTVV.

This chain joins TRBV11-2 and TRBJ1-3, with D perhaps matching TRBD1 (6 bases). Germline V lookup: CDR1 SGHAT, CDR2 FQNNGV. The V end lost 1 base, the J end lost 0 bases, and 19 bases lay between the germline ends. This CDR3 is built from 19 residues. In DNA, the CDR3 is TGTGCCAGCAGCTTAGTGTACCTGACAGGTTCGAGCTCTGGAAACACCATATATTTT. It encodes CASSLVYLTGSSSGNTIYF.

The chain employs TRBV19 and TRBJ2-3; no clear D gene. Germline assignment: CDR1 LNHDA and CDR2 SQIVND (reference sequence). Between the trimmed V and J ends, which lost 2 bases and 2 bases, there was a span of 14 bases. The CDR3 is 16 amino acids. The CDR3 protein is CASSITGLRLTDTQYF. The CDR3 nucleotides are TGTGCCAGTAGTATAACCGGTCTGCGACTCACAGATACGCAGTATTTT.

This chain's CDR3 is CASRYGQGNTEAFF. Here the CDR3 DNA reads TGTGCCAGCAGATACGGACAGGGGAACACTGAAGCTTTCTTT. The rearrangement links TRBV6-5 to TRBJ1-1; 8 bases are a match to TRBD1. Germline lookup yields CDR1 MNHEY and CDR2 SVGAGI. The CDR3 spans 14 residues. V gave up 6 bases and J gave up 1 base; unmatched junction bases: 4.

In DNA, the CDR3 is TGTGCCAGCAGCGCCACAGGGGGGTCGAGATCACCCCTCCACTTT. Encoded protein: CASSATGGSRSPLHF. This chain links TRBV7-9 with TRBJ1-6; 8 nucleotides line up with TRBD1. This CDR3 contains 15 residues. Germline CDR1 and CDR2: SEHNR and FQNEAQ (reference sequence). V was pared by 5 bases and J by 10 bases, with 10 bases of the junction left unmatched. Full variable domain (remainder filled in from reference TRBV7-9 and TRBJ1-6): DTGVSQNPRHKITKRGQNVTFRCDPISEHNRLYWYRQTLGQGPEFLTYFQNEAQLEKSRLLSDRFSAERPKGSFSTLEIQRTEQGDSAMYLCASSATGGSRSPLHFGNGTRLTVT.

CDR3: CASRWGQGQNQPQHF. The CDR3, as DNA: TGTGCCAGTAGATGGGGACAGGGGCAAAATCAGCCCCAGCATTTT. The rearrangement uses TRBV19 and TRBJ1-5; 10 positions match TRBD1. Germline loops: CDR1 LNHDA, CDR2 SQIVND (reference sequence). The CDR3 runs to 15 residues. V lost 6 bases and J lost 4; bases outside the gene matches: 6.

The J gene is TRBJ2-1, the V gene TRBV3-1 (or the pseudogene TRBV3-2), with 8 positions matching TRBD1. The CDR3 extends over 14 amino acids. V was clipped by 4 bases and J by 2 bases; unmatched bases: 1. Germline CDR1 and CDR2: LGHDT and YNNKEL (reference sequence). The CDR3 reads CASSRTGTYNEQFF. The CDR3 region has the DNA TGTGCCAGCAGCCGGACAGGGACCTACAATGAGCAGTTCTTC.

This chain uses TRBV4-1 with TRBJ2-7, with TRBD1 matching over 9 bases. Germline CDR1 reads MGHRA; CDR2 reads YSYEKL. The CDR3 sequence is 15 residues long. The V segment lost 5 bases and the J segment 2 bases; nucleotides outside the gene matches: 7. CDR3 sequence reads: CASSTRTGATYEQYF. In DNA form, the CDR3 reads TGCGCCAGCAGCACTAGGACAGGGGCCACCTACGAGCAGTACTTC.

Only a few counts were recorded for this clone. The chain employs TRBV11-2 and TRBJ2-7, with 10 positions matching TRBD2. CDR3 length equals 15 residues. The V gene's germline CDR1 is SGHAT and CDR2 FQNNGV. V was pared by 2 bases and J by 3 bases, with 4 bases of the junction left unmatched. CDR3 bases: TGTGCCAGCAGCTTAAGTAGCGGGGGGAACTACGAGCAGTACTTC. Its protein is CASSLSSGGNYEQYF.

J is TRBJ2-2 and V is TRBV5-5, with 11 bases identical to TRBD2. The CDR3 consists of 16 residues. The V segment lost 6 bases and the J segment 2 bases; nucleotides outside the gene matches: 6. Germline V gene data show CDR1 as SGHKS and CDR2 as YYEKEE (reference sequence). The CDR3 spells CASTGLAGLNTGELFF. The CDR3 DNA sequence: TGTGCCAGCACAGGACTAGCGGGCTTAAACACCGGGGAGCTGTTTTTT.

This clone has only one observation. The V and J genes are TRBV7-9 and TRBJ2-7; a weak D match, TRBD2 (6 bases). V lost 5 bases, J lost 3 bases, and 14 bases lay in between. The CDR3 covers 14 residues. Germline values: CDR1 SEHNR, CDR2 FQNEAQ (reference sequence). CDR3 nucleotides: TGTGCCAGCAGCCACCGAGGAGGGTTCTACGAGCAGTACTTC. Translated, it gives CASSHRGGFYEQYF. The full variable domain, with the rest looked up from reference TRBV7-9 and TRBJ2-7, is DTGVSQNPRHKITKRGQNVTFRCDPISEHNRLYWYRQTLGQGPEFLTYFQNEAQLEKSRLLSDRFSAERPKGSFSTLEIQRTEQGDSAMYLCASSHRGGFYEQYFGPGTRLTVT.

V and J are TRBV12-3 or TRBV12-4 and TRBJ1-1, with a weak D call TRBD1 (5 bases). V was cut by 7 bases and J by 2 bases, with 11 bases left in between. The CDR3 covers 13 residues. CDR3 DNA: TGTGCCAGCACCTGGACATTAAACACTGAAGCTTTCTTT. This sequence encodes CASTWTLNTEAFF.